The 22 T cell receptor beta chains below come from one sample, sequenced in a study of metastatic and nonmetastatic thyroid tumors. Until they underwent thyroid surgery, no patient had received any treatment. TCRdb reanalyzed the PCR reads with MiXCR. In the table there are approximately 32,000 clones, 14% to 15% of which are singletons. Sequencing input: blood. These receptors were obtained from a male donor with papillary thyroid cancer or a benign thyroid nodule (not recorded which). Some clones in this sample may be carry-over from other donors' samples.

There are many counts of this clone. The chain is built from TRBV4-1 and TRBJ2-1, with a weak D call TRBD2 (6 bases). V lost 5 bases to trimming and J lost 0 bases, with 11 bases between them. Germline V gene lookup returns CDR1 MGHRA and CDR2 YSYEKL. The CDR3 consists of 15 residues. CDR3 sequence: CASSLRRGSYNEQFF. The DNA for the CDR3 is TGCGCCAGCAGCTTACGGAGGGGCTCCTACAATGAGCAGTTCTTC.

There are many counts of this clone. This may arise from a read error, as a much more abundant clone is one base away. CDR3 nucleotide sequence: TGCAGTGTTACCGGACTAGCGGGAGGGGACGAGCAGTACTTC. Translation: CSVTGLAGGDEQYF. The chain links TRBV20-1 to TRBJ2-7; 15 positions agree with TRBD2. CDR1 and CDR2 (germline): DFQATT, SNEGSKA (reference sequence). Trimming removed 7 bases from V and 5 bases from J; junction bases left unmatched: 6. The CDR3 has 14 amino acids.

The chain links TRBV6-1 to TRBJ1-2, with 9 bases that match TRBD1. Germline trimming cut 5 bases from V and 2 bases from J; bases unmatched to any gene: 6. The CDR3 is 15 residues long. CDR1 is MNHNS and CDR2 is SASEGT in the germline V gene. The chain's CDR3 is CASSRGTGYNYGYTF. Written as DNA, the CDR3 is TGTGCCAGCAGTCGGGGGACAGGGTACAACTATGGCTACACCTTC.

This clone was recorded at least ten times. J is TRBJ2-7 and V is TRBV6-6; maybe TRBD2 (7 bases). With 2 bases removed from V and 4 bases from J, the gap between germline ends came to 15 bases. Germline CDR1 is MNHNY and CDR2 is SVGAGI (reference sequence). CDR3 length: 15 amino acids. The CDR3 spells CASSYRGRGGYEQYF. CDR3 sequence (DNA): TGTGCCAGCAGTTACCGCGGGAGAGGGGGATACGAGCAGTACTTC.

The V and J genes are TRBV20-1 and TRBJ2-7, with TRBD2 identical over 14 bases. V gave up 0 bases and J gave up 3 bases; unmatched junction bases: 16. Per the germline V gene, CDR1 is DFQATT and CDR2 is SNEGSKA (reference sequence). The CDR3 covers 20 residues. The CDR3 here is CSARDQGTSGRIQRYYEQYF. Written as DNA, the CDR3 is TGCAGTGCTAGAGACCAAGGGACTAGCGGGAGAATACAAAGATACTACGAGCAGTACTTC.

In nucleotides, the CDR3 is TGTGCCAGCAGACTCGGGTCGTACGAGCAGTACTTC. It is translated as CASRLGSYEQYF. The gene calls are TRBV6-1 and TRBJ2-7, with D unclear. The V end lost 6 bases, the J end lost 4 bases, and 10 bases lay between the germline ends. Germline loops: CDR1 MNHNS, CDR2 SASEGT. The CDR3 length is 12 residues.

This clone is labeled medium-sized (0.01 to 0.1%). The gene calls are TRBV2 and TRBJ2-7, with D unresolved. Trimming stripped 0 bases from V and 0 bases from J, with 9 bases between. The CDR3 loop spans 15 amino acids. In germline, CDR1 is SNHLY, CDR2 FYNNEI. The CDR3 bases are TGTGCCAGCAGTGAAGCGGGCGGTAGCTCCTACGAGCAGTACTTC. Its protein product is CASSEAGGSSYEQYF.

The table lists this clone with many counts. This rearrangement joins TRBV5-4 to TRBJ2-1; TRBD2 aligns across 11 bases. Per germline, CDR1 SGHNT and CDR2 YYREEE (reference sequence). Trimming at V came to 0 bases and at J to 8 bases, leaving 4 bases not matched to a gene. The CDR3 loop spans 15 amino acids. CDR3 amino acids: CASSLELAGVHEQFF. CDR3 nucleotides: TGTGCCAGCAGCTTGGAACTAGCGGGAGTCCATGAGCAGTTCTTC.

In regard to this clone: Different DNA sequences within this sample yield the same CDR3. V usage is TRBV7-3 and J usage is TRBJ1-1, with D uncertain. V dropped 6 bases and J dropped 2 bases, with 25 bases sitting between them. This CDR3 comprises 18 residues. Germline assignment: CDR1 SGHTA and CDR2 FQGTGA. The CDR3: CASSIRAAGGLGNTEAFF. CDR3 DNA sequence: TGTGCCAGCAGTATAAGGGCGGCAGGTGGCTTGGGTAACACTGAAGCTTTCTTT. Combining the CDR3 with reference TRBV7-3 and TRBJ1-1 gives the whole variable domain GAGVSQTPSNKVTEKGKYVELRCDPISGHTALYWYRQSLGQGPEFLIYFQGTGAADDSGLPNDRFFAVRPEGSVSTLKIQRTERGDSAVYLCASSIRAAGGLGNTEAFFGQGTRLTVV.

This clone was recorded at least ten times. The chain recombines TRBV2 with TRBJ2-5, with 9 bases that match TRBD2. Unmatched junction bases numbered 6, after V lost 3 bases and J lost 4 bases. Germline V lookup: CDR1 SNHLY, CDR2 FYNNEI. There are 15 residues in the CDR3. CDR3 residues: CASSDNPAGGETQYF. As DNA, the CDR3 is TGTGCCAGCAGTGATAATCCAGCGGGAGGAGAGACCCAGTACTTC.

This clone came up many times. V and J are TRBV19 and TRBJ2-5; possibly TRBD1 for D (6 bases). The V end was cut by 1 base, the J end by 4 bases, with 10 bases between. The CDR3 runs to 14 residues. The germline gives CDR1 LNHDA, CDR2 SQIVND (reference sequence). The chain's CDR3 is CASSIADRPETQYF. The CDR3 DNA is TGTGCCAGTAGTATAGCCGACAGGCCAGAGACCCAGTACTTC.

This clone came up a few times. CDR3 coding DNA: TGTGCCAGCAGCTCCACGTACATCGGGGAGCTGTTTTTT. It translates to CASSSTYIGELFF. The rearrangement joins TRBV6-1 to TRBJ2-2, with no clear D. CDR1 and CDR2 (germline): MNHNS, SASEGT. Trimming pared 6 bases from V and 7 bases from J, leaving 12 bases between. The CDR3 spans 13 residues.

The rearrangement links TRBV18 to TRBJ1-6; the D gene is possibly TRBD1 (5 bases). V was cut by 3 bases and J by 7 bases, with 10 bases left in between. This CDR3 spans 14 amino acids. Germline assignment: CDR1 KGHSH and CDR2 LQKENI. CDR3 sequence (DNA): TGTGCCAGCTCACCTGGGACGGACAATTCACCCCTCCACTTT. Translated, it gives CASSPGTDNSPLHF.

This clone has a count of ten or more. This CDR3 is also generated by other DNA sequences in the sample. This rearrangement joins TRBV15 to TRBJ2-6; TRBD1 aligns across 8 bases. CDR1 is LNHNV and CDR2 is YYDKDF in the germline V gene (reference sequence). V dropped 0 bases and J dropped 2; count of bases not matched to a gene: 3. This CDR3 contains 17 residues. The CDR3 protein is CATSRDRGLAGANVLTF. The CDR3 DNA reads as TGTGCCACCAGCAGAGACAGGGGGCTGGCTGGGGCCAACGTCCTGACTTTC.

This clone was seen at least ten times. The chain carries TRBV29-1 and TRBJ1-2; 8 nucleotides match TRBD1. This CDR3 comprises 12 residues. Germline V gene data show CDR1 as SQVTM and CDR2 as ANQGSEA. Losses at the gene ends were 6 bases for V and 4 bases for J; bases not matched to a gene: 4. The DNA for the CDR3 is TGCAGCGTCGCCGGGACAGGCTATGGCTACACCTTC. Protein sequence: CSVAGTGYGYTF.

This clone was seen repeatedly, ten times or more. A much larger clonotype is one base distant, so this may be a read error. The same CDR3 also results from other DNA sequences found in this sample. The CDR3: CAIAGTGSFYEQYF. The CDR3 DNA reads TGCGCCATCGCCGGGACAGGGAGCTTCTACGAGCAGTACTTC. V and J are TRBV10-3 and TRBJ2-7; 9 nucleotides agree with TRBD1. The CDR3 has 14 amino acids. The germline gives CDR1 ENHRY, CDR2 SYGVKD.

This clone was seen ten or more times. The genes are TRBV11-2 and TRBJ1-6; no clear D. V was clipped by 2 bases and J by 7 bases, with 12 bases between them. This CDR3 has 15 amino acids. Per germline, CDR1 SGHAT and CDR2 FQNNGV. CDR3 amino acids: CASSLTGQPNSPLHF. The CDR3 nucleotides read TGTGCCAGCAGCTTAACGGGCCAGCCCAATTCACCCCTCCACTTT.

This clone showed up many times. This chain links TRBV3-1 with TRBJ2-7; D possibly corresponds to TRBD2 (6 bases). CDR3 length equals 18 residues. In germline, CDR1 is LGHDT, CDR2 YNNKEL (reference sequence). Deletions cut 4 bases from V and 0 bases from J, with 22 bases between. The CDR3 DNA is TGTGCCAGCAGCCGAGTGCGGGACTCCTTGAAACTCTCCTACGAGCAGTACTTC. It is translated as CASSRVRDSLKLSYEQYF.

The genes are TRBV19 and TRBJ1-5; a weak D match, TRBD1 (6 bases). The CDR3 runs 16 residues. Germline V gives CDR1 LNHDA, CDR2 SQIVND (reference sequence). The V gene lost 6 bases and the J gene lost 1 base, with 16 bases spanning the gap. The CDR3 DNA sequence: TGTGCCAGTAGGGGCCGGGGGGCGCGAAGCAATCAGCCCCAGCATTTT. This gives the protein CASRGRGARSNQPQHF.

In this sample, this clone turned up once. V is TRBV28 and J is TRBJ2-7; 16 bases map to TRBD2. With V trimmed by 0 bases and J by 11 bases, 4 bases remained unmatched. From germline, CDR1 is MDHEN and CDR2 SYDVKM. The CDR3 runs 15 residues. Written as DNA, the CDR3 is TGTGCCAGCAGTTTATGGGCGGGGACTAGCGGGAGGGAGTACTTC. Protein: CASSLWAGTSGREYF.

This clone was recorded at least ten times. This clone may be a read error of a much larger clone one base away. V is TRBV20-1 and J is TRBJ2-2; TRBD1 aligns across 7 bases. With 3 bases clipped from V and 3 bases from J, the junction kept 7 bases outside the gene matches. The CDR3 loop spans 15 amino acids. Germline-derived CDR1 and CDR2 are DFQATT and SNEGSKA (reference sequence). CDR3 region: CSARKTGLDTGELFF. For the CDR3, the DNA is TGCAGTGCTAGGAAGACAGGGTTGGACACCGGGGAGCTGTTTTTT.

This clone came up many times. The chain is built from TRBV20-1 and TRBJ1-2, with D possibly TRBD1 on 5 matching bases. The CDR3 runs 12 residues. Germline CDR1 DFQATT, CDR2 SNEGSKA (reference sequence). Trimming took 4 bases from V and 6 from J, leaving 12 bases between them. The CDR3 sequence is CSAIRLGDGYTF. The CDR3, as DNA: TGCAGTGCTATAAGGCTAGGGGATGGCTACACCTTC.